This entry lists 3 T cell receptor beta chains sequenced from one sample in a study of monozygotic twins with inflammatory bowel disease. TCRdb re-analyzed the 5' RACE reads; it lists each CDR3 protein once, without DNA. This sample carries about 160,000 distinct CDR3 sequences, with roughly 2.6% going to the ten biggest clones. The sample comprised blood. These receptors were collected from a human donor with ulcerative colitis or Crohn's disease, or a healthy co-twin of an affected twin (not recorded which).

The V gene is TRBV20-1, the J gene TRBJ2-7. CDR1 is DFQATT and CDR2 is SNEGSKA in the germline V gene (reference sequence). CDR3 length: 11 amino acids. CDR3 region: CSAPDYYEQYF.

J is TRBJ1-1 and V is TRBV14; the D gene TCRdb calls, TRBD1, cannot be checked with no DNA. CDR1 and CDR2 from the germline V gene are SGHDN and FVKESK. The CDR3 covers 15 residues. CDR3 loop: CASSQEQGENTEAFF.

The rearrangement uses TRBV30 and TRBJ2-1; TCRdb picks TRBD2, but there is no DNA to check that call. The germline V gene encodes CDR1 GTSNPN and CDR2 SVGIG (reference sequence). This CDR3 has 15 amino acids. The CDR3 here is CAWSRPSGGNNEQFF. The full variable domain, with the rest looked up from reference TRBV30 and TRBJ2-1, is SQTIHQWPATLVQPVGSPLSLECTVEGTSNPNLYWYRQAAGRGLQLLFYSVGIGQISSEVPQNLSASRPQDRQFILSSKKLLLSDSGFYLCAWSRPSGGNNEQFFGPGTRLTVL.